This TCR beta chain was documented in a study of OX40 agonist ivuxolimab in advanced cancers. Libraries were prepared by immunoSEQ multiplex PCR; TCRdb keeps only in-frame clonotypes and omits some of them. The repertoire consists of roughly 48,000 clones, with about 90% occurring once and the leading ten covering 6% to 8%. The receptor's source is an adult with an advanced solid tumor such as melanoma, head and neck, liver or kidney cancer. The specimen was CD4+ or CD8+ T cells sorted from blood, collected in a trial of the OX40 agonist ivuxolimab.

CDR3 in amino acids: CASSPGATGGYEQYF. In nucleotides, the CDR3 is TGTGCCAGCAGCCCAGGGGCGACAGGGGGCTACGAGCAGTACTTC. The chain recombines TRBV5-6 with TRBJ2-7, with 9 bases aligning to TRBD1. The CDR3 sequence is 15 residues long. The J segment lost 3 bases and the V segment lost 4 bases, leaving 8 bases of the junction unmatched. Looked up from germline, CDR1 is SGHDT and CDR2 is YYEEEE.